This passage covers 22 T cell receptor beta chains from one sample sequenced in a study of shared clonotypes between healthy human individuals. Some clones are missing from TCRdb's copy, which holds only in-frame ones; the method was immunoSEQ multiplex PCR. The profile shows roughly 2.2 million clones, 92% of them singletons. Sample: naive CD4+ T cells from PBMCs. Subset specified: CD45RA+ positively selected. All receptors come from a man aged 18 to 29 in good health. Some clones in this sample may be carry-over from other donors' samples.

The rearrangement joins TRBV6-5 to TRBJ2-5; 7 positions agree with TRBD1. Germline values: CDR1 MNHEY, CDR2 SVGAGI. The V and J ends lost 6 bases and 5 bases, in that order; junction bases with no gene match: 6. CDR3 size: 13 residues. The DNA for the CDR3 is TGTGCCAGCAGCTGGACAGGCGGGGAGACCCAGTACTTC. The encoded protein is CASSWTGGETQYF.

The chain recombines TRBV5-4 with TRBJ2-3, with 7 bases that match TRBD2. This CDR3 is 15 amino acids long. In germline, CDR1 is SGHNT, CDR2 YYREEE (reference sequence). V gave up 1 base and J gave up 0 bases; unmatched junction bases: 2. CDR3 coding DNA: TGTGCCAGCAGCTTGCAGGGAGGGAGCACAGATACGCAGTATTTT. Its protein product is CASSLQGGSTDTQYF.

This chain connects TRBV11-2 to TRBJ1-2; D is ambiguous. The CDR3 contains 14 residues. From germline, CDR1 is SGHAT and CDR2 FQNNGV. The ends were cut back, 1 base at V and 3 bases at J, with 9 bases in the middle. This CDR3 is CASSLGERYYGYTF. In DNA, the CDR3 is TGTGCCAGCAGCTTAGGGGAGAGGTACTATGGCTACACCTTC.

The chain links TRBV6-4 to TRBJ2-1, with a weak D call TRBD2 (6 bases). V lost 4 bases, J lost 13 bases, and 23 bases lay in between. The CDR3 has 15 residues. Germline CDR1 is MRHNA and CDR2 is SNTAGT. The CDR3 here is CASSVWAGNSPIQFF. The CDR3 DNA reads as TGTGCCAGCAGTGTCTGGGCGGGAAATTCCCCCATCCAGTTCTTC.

The rearrangement links TRBV5-1 to TRBJ2-1, with TRBD2 matching 7 bases. V was pared by 4 bases and J by 5 bases, with 9 bases of the junction left unmatched. CDR1 and CDR2 (germline): SGHRS, YFSETQ. This CDR3 region has 15 residues. The CDR3 nucleotides are TGCGCCAGCAGCGCCAATGGGGGGGTTGACAATGAGCAGTTCTTC. Translated: CASSANGGVDNEQFF. Drawing the rest from reference TRBV5-1 and TRBJ2-1, the complete variable domain is KAGVTQTPRYLIKTRGQQVTLSCSPISGHRSVSWYQQTPGQGLQFLFEYFSETQRNKGNFPGRFSGRQFSNSRSEMNVSTLELGDSALYLCASSANGGVDNEQFFGPGTRLTVL.

V is TRBV4-2 and J is TRBJ2-5; 8 bases are shared with TRBD2. V shed 1 base, J shed 1 base, and the junction held 2 bases outside the gene matches. CDR1 LGHNA and CDR2 YNFKEQ come from the germline V gene. This CDR3 contains 15 residues. This CDR3 reads CASSQVGTSQETQYF. The CDR3 nucleotides read TGTGCCAGCAGCCAAGTCGGGACTAGCCAAGAGACCCAGTACTTC.

With regard to this clone: This same CDR3 is encoded by further DNA sequences in the sample. V gene TRBV5-1 combines with J gene TRBJ1-2, with 10 positions matching TRBD1. The V gene's germline CDR1 is SGHRS and CDR2 YFSETQ. The CDR3 is made up of 13 amino acids. The V gene end was trimmed by 4 bases and the J gene end by 6 bases; junction bases not matched to a gene: 3. The CDR3 spells CASSGGQGDGYTF. The CDR3 coding sequence is TGCGCCAGCAGCGGAGGACAGGGGGATGGCTACACCTTC.

J is TRBJ2-5 and V is TRBV4-1, with 7 bases aligning to TRBD2. The germline V gene encodes CDR1 MGHRA and CDR2 YSYEKL. This CDR3 region has 14 residues. Trimming at V came to 0 bases and at J to 7 bases, leaving 5 bases not matched to a gene. CDR3 region: CASSQEAWEGTQYF. CDR3 nucleotides: TGCGCCAGCAGCCAAGAAGCCTGGGAGGGGACCCAGTACTTC.

Regarding this clone: The same CDR3 arises from other DNA sequences in this sample as well. The genes are TRBV15 and TRBJ1-4, with D possibly being TRBD1 (6 bases). The CDR3 contains 17 residues. Trimming removed 0 bases from V and 0 bases from J, with 11 bases in between. CDR1 is LNHNV and CDR2 is YYDKDF in the germline V gene (reference sequence). The CDR3 loop is CATSRDRTAATNEKLFF. The DNA for the CDR3 is TGTGCCACCAGCAGAGATCGGACAGCCGCAACTAATGAAAAACTGTTTTTT.

The chain carries TRBV7-2 and TRBJ2-7; TRBD2 agrees at 8 bases. The CDR3 has 15 residues. The V gene end was trimmed by 5 bases and the J gene end by 1 base; junction bases not matched to a gene: 7. The germline CDR1 and CDR2 sequences are SGHTA and FQGNSA. In DNA form, the CDR3 reads TGTGCCAGCAGCCCCGGACTAGCATATTCCTACGAGCAGTACTTC. It codes for CASSPGLAYSYEQYF.

The chain employs TRBV6-1 and TRBJ1-2; possibly TRBD1 for D (5 bases). The CDR3 runs 13 residues. The germline V gene has CDR1 MNHNS and CDR2 SASEGT. V was clipped by 4 bases and J by 4 bases, with 10 bases between them. DNA of the CDR3: TGTGCCAGCAGTGTCAGGGACCTCTATGGCTACACCTTC. Protein: CASSVRDLYGYTF.

This chain uses TRBV10-3 with TRBJ2-1; TRBD1 aligns across 7 bases. This CDR3 is built from 14 residues. CDR1 and CDR2 (germline): ENHRY, SYGVKD. V trimming: 8 bases; J trimming: 7 bases; junction bases outside the gene matches: 11. The CDR3 DNA reads TGTGCCATCTCCGGACAGGAAAGGAAGAATGAGCAGTTCTTC. It specifies CAISGQERKNEQFF.

As for this clone: The sample carries other DNA sequences with the same CDR3. The chain is built from TRBV6-1 and TRBJ1-2, with D maybe TRBD1 (5 bases). Trimming left V 2 bases short and J 3 bases short, with 7 bases between. The CDR3 covers 13 residues. Germline CDR1 reads MNHNS; CDR2 reads SASEGT. The CDR3 bases are TGTGCCAGCAGTGAACAGGGAGACTATGGCTACACCTTC. Its translation is CASSEQGDYGYTF.

In regard to this clone: In the same sample, other DNA sequences code for this CDR3. V and J are TRBV29-1 and TRBJ2-7, with D possibly being TRBD1 (5 bases). This CDR3 region has 12 residues. Germline V CDR1 and CDR2: SQVTM, ANQGSEA. V lost 6 bases and J lost 2, with 11 bases in between. The CDR3 here is CSVEQGAYEQYF. The DNA of the CDR3 is TGCAGCGTAGAGCAGGGTGCCTACGAGCAGTACTTC.

The table lists this clone with a count of one. The chain joins TRBV7-9 to TRBJ2-5, with D possibly TRBD1 on 6 matching bases. Germline-derived CDR1 and CDR2 are SEHNR and FQNEAQ (reference sequence). The CDR3 is 14 amino acids. Between the trimmed V and J ends, which lost 3 bases and 5 bases, there was a span of 13 bases. The CDR3 sequence: CASSFSPGDETQYF. The CDR3 DNA is TGTGCCAGCAGCTTCTCCCCAGGGGATGAGACCCAGTACTTC.

The chain has TRBV19 and TRBJ1-1; D may be TRBD1 (6 bases). This CDR3 contains 13 residues. Germline loops: CDR1 LNHDA, CDR2 SQIVND (reference sequence). The ends were cut back, 5 bases at V and 7 bases at J, with 14 bases in the middle. The CDR3 DNA reads as TGTGCCAGTAGTTATTTACAGGGCCTTGAAGCTTTCTTT. This sequence encodes CASSYLQGLEAFF.

V is TRBV7-2 and J is TRBJ2-3; possible D gene TRBD1, 6 bases. The germline V gene encodes CDR1 SGHTA and CDR2 FQGNSA. CDR3 length: 16 residues. With 1 base removed from V and 4 bases from J, the gap between germline ends came to 15 bases. CDR3 amino acids: CASSLGRQGQSDTQYF. DNA for the CDR3: TGTGCCAGCAGCTTAGGTCGGCAGGGGCAGTCAGATACGCAGTATTTT.

This clone was found once. J is TRBJ1-5 and V is TRBV7-9; unclear D gene. Trimming removed 5 bases from V and 8 bases from J, with 19 bases in between. The CDR3 runs 15 residues. The germline gives CDR1 SEHNR, CDR2 FQNEAQ (reference sequence). This CDR3 is CASSTFPGTGKPQHF. The DNA for the CDR3 is TGTGCCAGCAGCACATTCCCGGGTACGGGTAAGCCCCAGCATTTT.

With regard to this clone: One end of the junction varies from germline; a read error may be responsible. The chain combines TRBV4-1 with TRBJ2-7, with 8 bases identical to TRBD1. The CDR3 spans 15 residues. CDR1 and CDR2 (germline): MGHRA, YSYEKL. The CDR3 spells CASRQAGTGAYEQYF. In DNA form, the CDR3 reads TGCGCCAGCAGACAAGCCGGGACAGGCGCCTACGAGCAGTACTTC.

The chain carries TRBV20-1 and TRBJ1-2; D uncertain. V was cut by 2 bases and J by 11 bases, with 3 bases left in between. This CDR3 region has 8 residues. CDR1 DFQATT and CDR2 SNEGSKA come from the germline V gene (reference sequence). The chain's CDR3 is CSARPYTF. The CDR3 coding sequence is TGCAGTGCTAGACCTTACACCTTC.

This chain joins TRBV5-4 and TRBJ2-2; 8 nucleotides align to TRBD1. CDR3 length: 16 amino acids. Germline lookup yields CDR1 SGHNT and CDR2 YYREEE (reference sequence). V lost 4 bases and J lost 6; bases outside the gene matches: 11. CDR3 residues: CASSALAGGASGELFF. Here the CDR3 DNA reads TGTGCCAGCAGCGCGCTGGCAGGGGGCGCCTCCGGGGAGCTGTTTTTT.

The chain links TRBV6-1 to TRBJ2-5, with 9 bases aligning to TRBD2. Germline loops: CDR1 MNHNS, CDR2 SASEGT. Trimming took 11 bases from V and 5 from J; bases not matched to a gene: 9. This CDR3 is 13 amino acids long. The DNA for the CDR3 is TGTGCCGGGGGCGGGAGGGCCCGGGAGACCCAGTACTTC. It encodes CAGGGRARETQYF.